This TCR beta chain was captured in a study of blood T cells in healthy people across ages. As for the study in general: Capture by template switching was about one barcoded beta molecule per two T cells.

With regard to this clonotype: The target antigen is unknown.

A J-beta primer mix and a sample-barcoded 5' primer were used in a second PCR of about 7 to 11 cycles. Through a template-switch adaptor with 12 random nucleotides, each cDNA molecule received a tag. TCRdb re-called the 5' RACE reads with MiXCR, one entry per CDR3 protein. The table includes under 2,000,000 distinct CDR3 sequences, just under 50% detected once. Study results and caveats: While age rose, TCR beta diversity per million T cells dropped in a roughly linear way.

The CDR3 totals 13 residues. The germline V gene has CDR1 MNHEY and CDR2 SMNVEV (reference sequence). The rearrangement uses TRBV27 and TRBJ2-7; 8 bases line up with TRBD2. With the DNA end fitting TRBJ2-5 better, the J assignment may be wrong. The source is a woman in her thirties or forties in good health. The sequenced material came from blood. CDR3 sequence: CASGSPGGETQYF. The CDR3 nucleotides read TGTGCCAGTGGGAGTCCGGGGGGGGAGACCCAGTACTTC.